This T cell receptor beta chain appears in the sequencing data of a study of blood T cells in healthy people across ages. Study results and caveats: Fewer expanded clones and more diversity marked long-lived versus aged donors. Age advanced and TCR beta diversity per million T cells fell, roughly linearly.

Sample donors were healthy Caucasian individuals that came from Russia, aged roughly 6 to 90. Trimming removed 1 base at V and 5 bases at J, with 26 bases between. The CDR3 has 19 amino acids. The germline V gene has CDR1 MNHEY and CDR2 SVGAGI. A few counts support this clonotype. Its antigen is as yet unknown. Together with a sample-barcoded 5' primer, a J-beta primer mix was included in a second PCR lasting roughly 6 to 12 cycles. Each sample yielded at least 3 million CDR3-containing paired-end reads. TCRdb fed the 5' RACE reads into MiXCR, producing one record per CDR3 protein. The table has about 650,000 distinct CDR3 sequences, about a third seen once.

The V gene is TRBV6-5, the J gene TRBJ1-2, with D perhaps TRBD1 (6 bases). The sequenced material came from blood. The TCR comes from a woman older than 75 in good health. This CDR3 is CASSYYLGHAQSLGYGYTF. The CDR3 region has the DNA TGTGCCAGCAGTTACTACTTGGGACACGCTCAGAGCCTGGGGTATGGCTACACCTTC.